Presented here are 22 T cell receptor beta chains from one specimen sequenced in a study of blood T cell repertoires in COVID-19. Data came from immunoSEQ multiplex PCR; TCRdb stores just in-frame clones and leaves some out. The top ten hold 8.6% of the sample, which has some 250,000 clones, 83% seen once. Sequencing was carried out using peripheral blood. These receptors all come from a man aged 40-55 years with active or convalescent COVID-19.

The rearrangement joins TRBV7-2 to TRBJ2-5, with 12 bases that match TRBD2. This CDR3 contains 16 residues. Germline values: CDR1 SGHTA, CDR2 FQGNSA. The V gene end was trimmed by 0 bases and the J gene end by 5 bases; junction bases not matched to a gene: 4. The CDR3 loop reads CASSLASSGGDETQYF. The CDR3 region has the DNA TGTGCCAGCAGCTTAGCCTCTAGCGGGGGGGACGAGACCCAGTACTTC.

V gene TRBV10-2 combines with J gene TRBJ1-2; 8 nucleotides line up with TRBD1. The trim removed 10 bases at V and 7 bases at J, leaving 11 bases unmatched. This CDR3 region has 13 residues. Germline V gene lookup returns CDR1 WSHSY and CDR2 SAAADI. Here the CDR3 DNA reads TGCGCCACCCGGGACAGGTCTCCGGGTGGCTACACCTTC. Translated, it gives CATRDRSPGGYTF.

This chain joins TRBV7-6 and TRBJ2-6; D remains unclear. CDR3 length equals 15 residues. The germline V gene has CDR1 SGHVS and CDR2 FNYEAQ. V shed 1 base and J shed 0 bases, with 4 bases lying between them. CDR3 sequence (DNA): TGTGCCAGCAGCTTAGGGAGCTCTGGGGCCAACGTCCTGACTTTC. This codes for CASSLGSSGANVLTF.

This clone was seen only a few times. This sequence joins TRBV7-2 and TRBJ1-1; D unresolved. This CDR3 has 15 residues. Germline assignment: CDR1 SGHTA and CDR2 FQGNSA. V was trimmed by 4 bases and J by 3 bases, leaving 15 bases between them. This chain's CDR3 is CASSYSNRMDTEAFF. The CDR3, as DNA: TGTGCCAGCAGCTATAGTAACCGAATGGACACTGAAGCTTTCTTT.

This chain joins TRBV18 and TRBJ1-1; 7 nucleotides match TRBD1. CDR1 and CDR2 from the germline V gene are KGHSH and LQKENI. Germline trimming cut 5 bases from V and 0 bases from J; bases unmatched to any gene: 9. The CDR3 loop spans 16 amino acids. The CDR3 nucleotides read TGTGCCAGCTCAACTTCTTGGACAGGAATGAACACTGAAGCTTTCTTT. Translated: CASSTSWTGMNTEAFF.

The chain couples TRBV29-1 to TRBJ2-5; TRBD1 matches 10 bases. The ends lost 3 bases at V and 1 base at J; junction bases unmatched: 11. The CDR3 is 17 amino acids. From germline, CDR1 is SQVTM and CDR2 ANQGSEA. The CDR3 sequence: CSVERSRQGAFQETQYF. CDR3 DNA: TGCAGCGTTGAGAGGTCGAGACAGGGGGCTTTCCAAGAGACCCAGTACTTC.

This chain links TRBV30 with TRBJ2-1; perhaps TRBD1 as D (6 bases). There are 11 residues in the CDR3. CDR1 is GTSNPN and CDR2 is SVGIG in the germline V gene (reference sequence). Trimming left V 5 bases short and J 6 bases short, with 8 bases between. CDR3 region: CAWQQGNEQFF. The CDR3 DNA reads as TGTGCCTGGCAACAGGGCAATGAGCAGTTCTTC.

CDR3 protein: CASSSPRLAGSYEQYF. CDR3 in DNA: TGTGCCAGCAGTTCACCGAGACTAGCGGGCTCCTACGAGCAGTACTTC. The genes are TRBV28 and TRBJ2-7, with 10 bases matching TRBD2. CDR3 length: 16 residues. Germline CDR1 MDHEN, CDR2 SYDVKM. With V trimmed by 4 bases and J by 0 bases, 6 bases remained unmatched. Full variable domain (rest looked up from reference TRBV28 and TRBJ2-7): DVKVTQSSRYLVKRTGEKVFLECVQDMDHENMFWYRQDPGLGLRLIYFSYDVKMKEKGDIPEGYSVSREKKERFSLILESASTNQTSMYLCASSSPRLAGSYEQYFGPGTRLTVT.

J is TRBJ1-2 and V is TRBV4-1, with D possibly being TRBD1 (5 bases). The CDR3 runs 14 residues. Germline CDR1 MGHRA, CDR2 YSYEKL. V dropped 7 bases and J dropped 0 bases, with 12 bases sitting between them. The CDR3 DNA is TGCGCCAGCACCCGCCCGGACACTAACTATGGCTACACCTTC. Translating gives CASTRPDTNYGYTF.

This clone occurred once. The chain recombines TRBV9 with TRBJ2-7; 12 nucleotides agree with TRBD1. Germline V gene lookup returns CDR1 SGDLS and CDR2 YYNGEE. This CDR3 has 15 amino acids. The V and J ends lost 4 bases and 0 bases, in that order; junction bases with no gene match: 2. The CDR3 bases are TGTGCCAGCAGCCGGGGACAGGGGGCCTCCTACGAGCAGTACTTC. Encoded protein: CASSRGQGASYEQYF.

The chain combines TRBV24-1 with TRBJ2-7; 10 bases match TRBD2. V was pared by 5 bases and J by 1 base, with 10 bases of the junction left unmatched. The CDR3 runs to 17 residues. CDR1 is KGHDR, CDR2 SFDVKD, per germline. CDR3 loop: CATSAGVTSGVSYEQYF. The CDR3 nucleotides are TGTGCCACCAGTGCCGGAGTAACTAGCGGGGTTTCCTACGAGCAGTACTTC.

The CDR3 bases are TGTGCCAGCCGGCGGCAGGGGCCAAACACTGAAGCTTTCTTT. Its protein is CASRRQGPNTEAFF. The J gene is TRBJ1-1, the V gene TRBV6-5, with D possibly being TRBD1 (6 bases). Germline V lookup: CDR1 MNHEY, CDR2 SVGAGI. Trimming pared 8 bases from V and 2 bases from J, leaving 15 bases between. This CDR3 is 14 amino acids long.

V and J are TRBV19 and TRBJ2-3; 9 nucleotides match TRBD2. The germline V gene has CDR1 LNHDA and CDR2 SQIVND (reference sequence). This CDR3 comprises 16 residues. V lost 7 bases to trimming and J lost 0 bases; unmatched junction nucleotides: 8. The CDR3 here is CASTKIAGASTDTQYF. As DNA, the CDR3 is TGTGCCAGTACCAAAATAGCGGGGGCTAGCACAGATACGCAGTATTTT.

CDR3 protein: CASSPGRINQETQYF. CDR3 DNA sequence: TGTGCCAGCAGTCCCGGGAGAATCAACCAAGAGACCCAGTACTTC. The chain employs TRBV6-5 and TRBJ2-5; maybe TRBD2 (6 bases). V was cut by 5 bases and J by 0 bases, with 13 bases left in between. CDR1 is MNHEY and CDR2 is SVGAGI in the germline V gene. The CDR3 is made up of 15 amino acids.

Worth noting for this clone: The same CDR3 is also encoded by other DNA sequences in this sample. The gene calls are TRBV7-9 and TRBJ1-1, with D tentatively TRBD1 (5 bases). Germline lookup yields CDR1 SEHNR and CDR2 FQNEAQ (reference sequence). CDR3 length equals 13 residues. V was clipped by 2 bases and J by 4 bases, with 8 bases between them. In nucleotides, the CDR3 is TGTGCCAGCAGCTTATTGGGGGGCACTGAAGCTTTCTTT. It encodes CASSLLGGTEAFF.

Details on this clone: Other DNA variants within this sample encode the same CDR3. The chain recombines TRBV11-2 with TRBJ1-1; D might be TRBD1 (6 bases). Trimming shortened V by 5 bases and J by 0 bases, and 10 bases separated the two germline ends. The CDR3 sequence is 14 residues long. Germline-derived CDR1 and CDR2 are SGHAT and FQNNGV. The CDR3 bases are TGTGCCAGCAGCCTACAGGGAATGAACACTGAAGCTTTCTTT. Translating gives CASSLQGMNTEAFF.

The CDR3 nucleotides are TGTGCCAGCAGCCAAGATCAACTAGCGGGGGGGTACAATGAGCAGTTCTTC. Protein product: CASSQDQLAGGYNEQFF. The chain uses TRBV4-2 and TRBJ2-1, with 13 bases aligning to TRBD2. V lost 0 bases and J lost 4; bases outside the gene matches: 3. The CDR3 covers 17 residues. Germline V gives CDR1 LGHNA, CDR2 YNFKEQ.

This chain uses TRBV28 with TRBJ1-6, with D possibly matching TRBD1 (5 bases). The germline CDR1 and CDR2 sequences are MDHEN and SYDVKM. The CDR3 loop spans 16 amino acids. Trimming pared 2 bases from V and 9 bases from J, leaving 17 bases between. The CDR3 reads CASSLLVRQRSSPLHF. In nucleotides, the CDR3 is TGTGCCAGCAGTTTACTCGTTCGACAGAGGAGTTCACCCCTCCACTTT.

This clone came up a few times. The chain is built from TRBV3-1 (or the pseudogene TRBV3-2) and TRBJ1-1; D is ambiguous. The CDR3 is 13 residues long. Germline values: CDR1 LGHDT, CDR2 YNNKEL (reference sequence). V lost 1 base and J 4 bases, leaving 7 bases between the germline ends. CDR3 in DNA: TGTGCCAGCAGCCAAGGGAGAGCCACTGAAGCTTTCTTT. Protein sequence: CASSQGRATEAFF.

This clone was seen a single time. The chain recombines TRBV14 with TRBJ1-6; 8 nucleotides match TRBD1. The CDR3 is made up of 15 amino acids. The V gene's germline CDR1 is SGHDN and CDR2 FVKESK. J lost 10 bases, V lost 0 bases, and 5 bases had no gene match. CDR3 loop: CASSQERTGSSPLHF. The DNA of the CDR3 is TGTGCCAGCAGCCAAGAGAGGACAGGGAGCTCACCCCTCCACTTT.

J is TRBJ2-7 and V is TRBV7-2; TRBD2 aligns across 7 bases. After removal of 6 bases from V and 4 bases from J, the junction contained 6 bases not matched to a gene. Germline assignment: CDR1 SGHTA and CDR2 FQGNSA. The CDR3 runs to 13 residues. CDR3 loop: CASSPSGGYEQYF. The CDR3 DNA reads TGTGCCAGCAGTCCCTCCGGGGGGTACGAGCAGTACTTC.

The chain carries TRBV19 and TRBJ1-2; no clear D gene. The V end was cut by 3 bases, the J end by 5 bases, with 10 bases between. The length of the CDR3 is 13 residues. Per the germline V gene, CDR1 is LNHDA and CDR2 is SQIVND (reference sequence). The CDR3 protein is CASSIDVAYGYTF. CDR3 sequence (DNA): TGTGCCAGTAGTATCGACGTAGCATATGGCTACACCTTC.